The 24 T cell receptor beta chains below all came from one sample that was sequenced in a study of T cells after yellow fever vaccination. TCRdb processed the 5' RACE reads anew with MiXCR; each CDR3 protein has one entry. The profile covers hundreds of thousands of distinct CDR3 sequences, with approximately 12% appearing a single time and over 11% taken by the ten largest. The material was PBMCs, obtained on the day of the yellow fever booster vaccination. These receptors were collected from a man aged 25-45 years who received the YFV17D yellow fever vaccine.

This clonotype appeared a few times. The V call is TRBV10-3, the J call TRBJ1-1; 8 nucleotides line up with TRBD1. Per the germline V gene, CDR1 is ENHRY and CDR2 is SYGVKD. The J segment lost 6 bases and the V segment lost 2 bases, leaving 5 bases of the junction unmatched. This CDR3 spans 14 amino acids. The CDR3 loop is CAISERGQGAEAFF. In nucleotides, the CDR3 is TGTGCCATCAGTGAGAGAGGACAGGGCGCTGAAGCTTTCTTT.

This clonotype was seen a few times. The chain recombines TRBV7-8 with TRBJ2-5, with TRBD2 matching over 10 bases. Germline V gene sequence: CDR1 SGHVS, CDR2 FQNEAQ. CDR3 length equals 16 residues. The V segment lost 1 base and the J segment 2 bases; nucleotides outside the gene matches: 4. CDR3 in DNA: TGTGCCAGCAGCTTAGGAGGACTAGCGGTTCAAGAGACCCAGTACTTC. This sequence encodes CASSLGGLAVQETQYF.

This clonotype was counted at least ten times. V usage is TRBV20-1 and J usage is TRBJ1-6; possible D gene TRBD1, 5 bases. The CDR3 is made up of 13 amino acids. Trimming left V 4 bases short and J 6 bases short, with 10 bases between. Germline loops: CDR1 DFQATT, CDR2 SNEGSKA (reference sequence). As DNA, the CDR3 is TGCAGTGCTACCCGGCAGGGTAATTCACCCCTCCACTTT. Protein: CSATRQGNSPLHF.

This clonotype was seen many times. The chain recombines TRBV5-1 with TRBJ2-1; the D call may be TRBD1 or TRBD2 (5 bases each). This CDR3 region has 12 residues. Germline CDR1 reads SGHRS; CDR2 reads YFSETQ. Between the trimmed V and J ends, which lost 5 bases and 6 bases, there was a span of 9 bases. The DNA of the CDR3 is TGCGCCAGCAGAGCAGGGAGCAATGAGCAGTTCTTC. This sequence encodes CASRAGSNEQFF.

The rearrangement uses TRBV12-3 or TRBV12-4 and TRBJ2-7; D gene unclear. V lost 8 bases and J lost 2, with 7 bases in between. This CDR3 spans 11 amino acids. The CDR3: CASATAYEQYF. CDR3 coding DNA: TGTGCCAGCGCGACGGCCTACGAGCAGTACTTC.

The chain links TRBV5-4 to TRBJ2-3; tentatively, D is TRBD1 (6 bases). In germline, CDR1 is SGHNT, CDR2 YYREEE (reference sequence). CDR3 length: 14 amino acids. V lost 3 bases and J lost 2, with 10 bases in between. This chain's CDR3 is CASSSDRTTDTQYF. The DNA of the CDR3 is TGTGCCAGCAGCTCTGACAGGACCACAGATACGCAGTATTTT.

This clonotype was seen more than once but under ten times. The chain has TRBV11-2 and TRBJ2-5, with 8 bases matching TRBD1. CDR3 size: 15 residues. The germline V gene encodes CDR1 SGHAT and CDR2 FQNNGV. J was trimmed by 2 bases and V by 2 bases; bases with no gene match: 4. The DNA for the CDR3 is TGTGCCAGCAGCTTATACAGGGGGTTTCAAGAGACCCAGTACTTC. Its protein is CASSLYRGFQETQYF.

The J gene is TRBJ2-7, the V gene TRBV5-1; tentative D call: TRBD2 (6 bases). V was pared by 0 bases and J by 1 base, with 14 bases between. Germline loops: CDR1 SGHRS, CDR2 YFSETQ. The CDR3 covers 16 residues. The CDR3, as DNA: TGCGCCAGCAGCTTGGGCCCAGCGGGTGAGTCCTACGAGCAGTACTTC. As protein: CASSLGPAGESYEQYF.

This clonotype was counted a few times. CDR3 protein: CSVGYPSGSTDTQYF. As DNA, the CDR3 is TGCAGCGTTGGGTATCCTAGCGGGAGCACAGATACGCAGTATTTT. The V and J genes are TRBV29-1 and TRBJ2-3; TRBD2 agrees at 8 bases. Germline V gene lookup returns CDR1 SQVTM and CDR2 ANQGSEA. With 4 bases clipped from V and 0 bases from J, the junction kept 6 bases outside the gene matches. There are 15 residues in the CDR3.

This clonotype was recorded a few times. J is TRBJ2-1 and V is TRBV7-9, with no clear D. Per the germline V gene, CDR1 is SEHNR and CDR2 is FQNEAQ (reference sequence). CDR3 size: 13 residues. V dropped 5 bases and J dropped 10 bases, with 15 bases sitting between them. The CDR3 bases are TGTGCCAGCAGCACCAGAACGAAGCTGGAGCAGTTCTTC. It specifies CASSTRTKLEQFF. Variable domain in full (rest from reference TRBV7-9 and TRBJ2-1): DTGVSQNPRHKITKRGQNVTFRCDPISEHNRLYWYRQTLGQGPEFLTYFQNEAQLEKSRLLSDRFSAERPKGSFSTLEIQRTEQGDSAMYLCASSTRTKLEQFFGPGTRLTVL.

The CDR3 here is CASSSGRSGELFF. CDR3 bases: TGTGCCAGCAGTTCAGGACGGAGCGGGGAGCTGTTTTTT. The chain is built from TRBV5-4 and TRBJ2-2; D call uncertain. The CDR3 is 13 amino acids. With 5 bases removed from V and 7 bases from J, the gap between germline ends came to 12 bases. The germline gives CDR1 SGHNT, CDR2 YYREEE (reference sequence).

There are a few counts of this clonotype. The chain recombines TRBV11-2 with TRBJ2-2; D possibly matches TRBD1 or TRBD2 (7 bases each). The CDR3 totals 18 residues. CDR1 is SGHAT and CDR2 is FQNNGV in the germline V gene. V lost 4 bases to trimming and J lost 3 bases, with 21 bases between them. The CDR3 DNA sequence: TGTGCCAGCAGCTCCAGGGGGGGCGGCATTGCGGACACCGGGGAGCTGTTTTTT. Translation gives CASSSRGGGIADTGELFF.

This sequence joins TRBV19 and TRBJ2-4, with TRBD1 identical over 8 bases. The CDR3 is 16 residues long. Germline V gene data show CDR1 as LNHDA and CDR2 as SQIVND (reference sequence). The ends lost 5 bases at V and 1 base at J; junction bases unmatched: 7. The CDR3 spells CASSPSGGLAKNIQYF. CDR3 DNA: TGTGCCAGTAGTCCCTCAGGGGGCTTGGCCAAAAACATTCAGTACTTC. Complete variable domain (other parts from reference TRBV19 and TRBJ2-4): DGGITQSPKYLFRKEGQNVTLSCEQNLNHDAMYWYRQDPGQGLRLIYYSQIVNDFQKGDIAEGYSVSREKKESFPLTVTSAQKNPTAFYLCASSPSGGLAKNIQYFGAGTRLSVL.

The rearrangement links TRBV29-1 to TRBJ2-7; the D gene could be TRBD1 or TRBD2 (11 bases each). Trimming removed 4 bases at V and 5 bases at J, with 27 bases between. CDR3 size: 17 residues. The V gene's germline CDR1 is SQVTM and CDR2 ANQGSEA. This chain's CDR3 is CSVGIGTGGLAVDEQYF. The CDR3 nucleotides are TGCAGCGTTGGTATCGGGACAGGGGGACTAGCGGTCGACGAGCAGTACTTC.

This clonotype was observed a handful of times. This chain uses TRBV5-1 with TRBJ2-7, with a tentative D call TRBD2 (6 bases). The CDR3 has 15 amino acids. Between the trimmed V and J ends, which lost 5 bases and 1 base, there was a span of 16 bases. The germline CDR1 and CDR2 sequences are SGHRS and YFSETQ. CDR3 sequence (DNA): TGCGCCAGCAGTAGCGGACCTAGCACTTCCTACGAGCAGTACTTC. This translates into CASSSGPSTSYEQYF.

There are a few counts of this clonotype. The chain has TRBV18 and TRBJ2-3; D not certain. V lost 2 bases and J 4 bases, leaving 7 bases between the germline ends. This CDR3 is 13 amino acids long. Germline CDR1 KGHSH, CDR2 LQKENI. The CDR3: CASSPLPADTQYF. CDR3 bases: TGTGCCAGCTCACCATTACCGGCAGATACGCAGTATTTT.

This chain connects TRBV3-1 to TRBJ2-3; no clear D. V lost 5 bases, J lost 1 base, and 13 bases lay in between. This CDR3 region has 15 residues. Germline V gene sequence: CDR1 LGHDT, CDR2 YNNKEL (reference sequence). The CDR3 DNA follows: TGTGCCAGCAGCGTCCAGGCCCTACGCACAGATACGCAGTATTTT. Amino acids: CASSVQALRTDTQYF.

The rearrangement links TRBV5-1 to TRBJ2-5; 10 bases align to TRBD2. The CDR3 runs to 17 residues. Germline CDR1 reads SGHRS; CDR2 reads YFSETQ. J was trimmed by 0 bases and V by 3 bases; bases with no gene match: 8. The CDR3 loop reads CASSYPLAGDHQETQYF. DNA for the CDR3: TGCGCCAGCAGCTATCCGCTAGCGGGAGACCACCAAGAGACCCAGTACTTC.

This clonotype turned up a few times. The chain is built from TRBV6-2 or TRBV6-3 and TRBJ2-5; D is perhaps TRBD2 (6 bases). The germline gives CDR1 MNHEY, CDR2 SVGEGT. Trimming left V 5 bases short and J 5 bases short, with 18 bases between. The CDR3 consists of 15 residues. Written as DNA, the CDR3 is TGTGCCAGCAGTCCACAGGTGACTCGGGGGGAGACCCAGTACTTC. It specifies CASSPQVTRGETQYF.

The chain is built from TRBV6-5 and TRBJ1-3; no definite D call. Trimming took off 0 bases at V and 0 bases at J, with 6 bases between the two ends. Germline loops: CDR1 MNHEY, CDR2 SVGAGI. CDR3 length equals 15 residues. CDR3 region: CASSYSEGSGNTIYF. CDR3 bases: TGTGCCAGCAGTTACTCAGAGGGCTCTGGAAACACCATATATTTT.

This clonotype was counted a few times. The chain recombines TRBV7-2 with TRBJ2-1; D is possibly TRBD1 or TRBD2 (6 bases each). From germline, CDR1 is SGHTA and CDR2 FQGNSA. The CDR3 runs 14 residues. V was shortened by 7 bases and J by 10 bases, with 20 bases between the two germline ends. The chain's CDR3 is CASNAGEVVGEQFF. Written as DNA, the CDR3 is TGTGCCAGCAACGCAGGGGAGGTGGTTGGGGAGCAGTTCTTC.

The chain carries TRBV29-1 and TRBJ2-7; tentative D call: TRBD2 (6 bases). The CDR3 loop spans 14 amino acids. V gave up 1 base and J gave up 1 base, with 11 bases separating them. CDR1 and CDR2 (germline): SQVTM, ANQGSEA. The CDR3 is CSVEASAGSYEQYF. Written as DNA, the CDR3 is TGCAGCGTTGAAGCTTCGGCGGGATCCTACGAGCAGTACTTC.

CDR3 nucleotide sequence: TGCAGCGAGGTCGACAGGGGTTCCTACAATGAGCAGTTCTTC. This encodes CSEVDRGSYNEQFF. The rearrangement uses TRBV29-1 and TRBJ2-1; the match to TRBD1 covers 8 bases. J was trimmed by 1 base and V by 7 bases; bases with no gene match: 6. This CDR3 contains 14 residues. CDR1 is SQVTM and CDR2 is ANQGSEA in the germline V gene.

In the case of this clonotype: The junction and the germline gene differ at one end; a read error may be behind it. This sequence joins TRBV28 and TRBJ2-2; a possible D gene is TRBD2 (6 bases). The CDR3 sequence is 16 residues long. The V gene's germline CDR1 is MDHEN and CDR2 SYDVKM. The CDR3, as DNA: TGTGCCAGCTCGCCAGGAGGGACCTTCACGGCCGGGGAGCTGCTTTTT. Its translation: CASSPGGTFTAGELLF.